Described below is a single TCR beta chain sequence and its context. Antigen specificity is unknown. The CDR3 extends over 15 amino acids. With 5 bases clipped from V and 3 bases from J, the junction kept 5 bases outside the gene matches. Per germline, CDR1 SEHNR and CDR2 FQNEAQ (reference sequence). The sample belongs to a study of radiotherapy plus CTLA-4 blockade in lung cancer. Background on the study: An objective response was seen in around a sixth of patients, and disease control in 31%. Study-level results: According to reports, early shifts in blood T cell clones, alongside interferon-beta, forecast response most accurately. In blood, TCR clones derived from the tumor expanded after radiotherapy plus ipilimumab.

Receiving focal radiation plus CTLA-4 blockade with ipilimumab were patients who had chemo-refractory metastatic non-small-cell lung cancer. Produced via immunoSEQ multiplex PCR; TCRdb's table is partial and in-frame only. The sample holds 50,000 to 65,000 clones; just over 75% are singletons and the top ten take 3.5% to 4%. The chain recombines TRBV7-9 with TRBJ2-7; 12 nucleotides align to TRBD2. This sequence was found in a human donor with non-small cell lung cancer who had a partial response to radiotherapy plus ipilimumab. This sample comprised peripheral blood, obtained from a patient treated with radiotherapy plus ipilimumab. In DNA, the CDR3 is TGTGCCAGCAGCCCATGGACTAGCGGGAACTACGAGCAGTACTTC. Protein product: CASSPWTSGNYEQYF.